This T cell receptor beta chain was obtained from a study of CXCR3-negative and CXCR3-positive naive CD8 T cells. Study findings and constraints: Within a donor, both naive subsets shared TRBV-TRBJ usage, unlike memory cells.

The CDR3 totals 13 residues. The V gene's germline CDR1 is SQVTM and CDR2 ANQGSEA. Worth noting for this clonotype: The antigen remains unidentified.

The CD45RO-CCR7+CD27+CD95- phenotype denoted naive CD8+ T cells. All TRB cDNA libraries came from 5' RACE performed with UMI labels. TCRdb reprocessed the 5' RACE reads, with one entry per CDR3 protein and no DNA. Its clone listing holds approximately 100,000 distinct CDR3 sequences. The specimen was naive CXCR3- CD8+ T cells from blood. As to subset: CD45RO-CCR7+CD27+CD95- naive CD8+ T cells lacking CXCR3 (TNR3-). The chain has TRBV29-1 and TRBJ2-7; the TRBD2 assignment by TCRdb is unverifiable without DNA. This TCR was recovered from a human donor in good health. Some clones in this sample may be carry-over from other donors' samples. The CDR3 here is CSVEDQGGGEQYF.